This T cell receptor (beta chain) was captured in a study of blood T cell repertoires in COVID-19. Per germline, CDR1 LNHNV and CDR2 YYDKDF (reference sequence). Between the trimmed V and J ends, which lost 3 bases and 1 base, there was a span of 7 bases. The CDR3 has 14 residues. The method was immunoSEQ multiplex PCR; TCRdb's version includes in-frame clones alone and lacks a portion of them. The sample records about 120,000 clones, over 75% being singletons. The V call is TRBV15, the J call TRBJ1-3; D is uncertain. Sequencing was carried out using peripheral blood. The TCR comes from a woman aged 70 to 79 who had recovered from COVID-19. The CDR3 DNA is TGTGCCACCAGCAGCCGTTTGTCTGGAAACACCATATATTTT. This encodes CATSSRLSGNTIYF.